This TCR beta chain was retrieved from a study of tumor-infiltrating lymphocytes in oesophageal squamous cell carcinoma. MiXCR was run by TCRdb on the PCR reads, yielding one entry per CDR3 protein. The sample holds just under 20,000 distinct CDR3 sequences, about two fifths seen once. Looked up from germline, CDR1 is SGHTA and CDR2 is FQGTGA. This CDR3 has 16 residues. V gave up 2 bases and J gave up 11 bases; unmatched junction bases: 15. The material sequenced was normal esophageal tissue next to the tumor. The clonotype was recovered from a male donor with esophageal squamous cell carcinoma. This chain connects TRBV7-3 to TRBJ2-5, with 9 bases that match TRBD2. The CDR3 is CASSLAGGSRGNEQYF. CDR3 nucleotides: TGTGCCAGCAGCTTAGCGGGAGGGTCTCGGGGGAATGAGCAGTACTTC.